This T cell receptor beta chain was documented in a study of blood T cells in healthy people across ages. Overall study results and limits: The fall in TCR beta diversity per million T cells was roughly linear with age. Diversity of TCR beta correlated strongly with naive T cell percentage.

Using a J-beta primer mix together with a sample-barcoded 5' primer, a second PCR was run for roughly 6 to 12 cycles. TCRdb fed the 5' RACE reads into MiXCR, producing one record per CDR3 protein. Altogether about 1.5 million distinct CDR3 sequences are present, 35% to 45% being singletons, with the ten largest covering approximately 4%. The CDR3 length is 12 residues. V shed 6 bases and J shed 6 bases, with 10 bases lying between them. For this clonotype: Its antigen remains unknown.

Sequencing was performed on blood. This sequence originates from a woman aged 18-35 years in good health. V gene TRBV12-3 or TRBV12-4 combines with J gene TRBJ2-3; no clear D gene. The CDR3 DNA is TGTGCCAGCAGGAGTGTTTCGGATACGCAGTATTTT. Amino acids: CASRSVSDTQYF.